This is a list of T cell receptor beta chains from one sample in a study of persistence of HIV-infected CD4 T cells. Their antigens are not known. The assay was immunoSEQ multiplex PCR, and TCRdb's table has in-frame clones only and misses some. The sample shows some 45,000 clones, about 88% of them seen only once. The sequencing used CD4+ T cells sorted from PBMCs after roughly 18-hour stimulation, collected from a patient who received antiretroviral therapy. Every receptor here comes from an adult woman with HIV who was CMV-seropositive. The CDR3 runs from the conserved cysteine through the conserved F or W. D genes are given only for firm matches. Rows give clone size only sometimes, using once, few, many, or a class for an expanded clone.

v_gene: TRBV27
j_gene: TRBJ1-4
abundance: NA
d_gene: TRBD1
CDR3nt: TGTGCCAGCAGTCAACAGGGGGGACGGGAAAAACTGTTTTTT
CDR3aa: CASSQQGGREKLFF

v_gene: TRBV18
j_gene: TRBJ2-6
abundance: NA
d_gene: TRBD2
CDR3nt: TGTGCCAGCGCCCACCGGGAGGGGCAAGGTTCTGGGGCCAACGTCCTGACTTTC
CDR3aa: CASAHREGQGSGANVLTF

v_gene: TRBV7-3
j_gene: TRBJ2-1
abundance: NA
d_gene: TRBD1
CDR3nt: TGTGCCAGCAGCCTGGACAGGAGCTCCTACAATGAGCAGTTCTTC
CDR3aa: CASSLDRSSYNEQFF

v_gene: TRBV5-1
j_gene: TRBJ2-7
abundance: NA
d_gene: NA
CDR3nt: TGCGCCAGCAGCTCCACCTACGAGCAGTACTTC
CDR3aa: CASSSTYEQYF

v_gene: TRBV5-4
j_gene: TRBJ1-1
abundance: once
d_gene: TRBD1
CDR3nt: TGTGCCAGCAGCCGGGACAGTAACACTGAAGCTTTCTTT
CDR3aa: CASSRDSNTEAFF

v_gene: TRBV5-1
j_gene: TRBJ2-3
abundance: once
d_gene: NA
CDR3nt: TGCGCCAGCAGCTTGGATCCGGGGGCGGGCACAGATACGCAGTATTTT
CDR3aa: CASSLDPGAGTDTQYF

v_gene: TRBV19
j_gene: TRBJ2-1
abundance: NA
d_gene: NA
CDR3nt: TGTGCCAGTAGTATAGGAACAGGTATCTACAATGAGCAGTTCTTC
CDR3aa: CASSIGTGIYNEQFF

v_gene: TRBV3-1/TRBV3-2
j_gene: TRBJ2-7
abundance: NA
d_gene: TRBD1
CDR3nt: TGTGCCAGCAGCCCCCGGGACAGGGAGGACGAGCAGTACTTC
CDR3aa: CASSPRDREDEQYF

v_gene: TRBV11-1
j_gene: TRBJ2-3
abundance: NA
d_gene: NA
CDR3nt: TGTGCCAGCAGCCGAGCTAGTAACCGTTTTTCGCAGTATTTT
CDR3aa: CASSRASNRFSQYF

v_gene: TRBV5-1
j_gene: TRBJ1-2
abundance: NA
d_gene: TRBD1
CDR3nt: TGCGCCAGCAGCTTGGGACAGGGGACGAGGGATGGCTACACCTTC
CDR3aa: CASSLGQGTRDGYTF

v_gene: TRBV11-3
j_gene: TRBJ2-5
abundance: NA
d_gene: TRBD2
CDR3nt: TGTGCCAGCAGCTTGGGCGGGGGTAGGGAAGAGACCCAGTACTTC
CDR3aa: CASSLGGGREETQYF

v_gene: TRBV19
j_gene: TRBJ2-7
abundance: NA
d_gene: NA
CDR3nt: TGTGCCACCTCACGACAGGGAGGGTACGAGCAGTACTTC
CDR3aa: CATSRQGGYEQYF

v_gene: TRBV12-2
j_gene: TRBJ1-1
abundance: NA
d_gene: NA
CDR3nt: NA
CDR3aa: CASRFGRGIGNTEAFF

v_gene: TRBV12-3/TRBV12-4
j_gene: TRBJ1-2
abundance: NA
d_gene: TRBD1
CDR3nt: TGTGCCAGCACCAGGACAGGGAACTATGGCTACACCTTC
CDR3aa: CASTRTGNYGYTF